The clone carrying this T cell receptor beta chain was counted at least ten times. Its antigen is as yet unknown. These data originate in a study of T-cell reconstitution after alpha-beta-depleted transplantation in children. This CDR3 contains 16 residues. Germline V lookup: CDR1 SGHRS, CDR2 YFSETQ. Trimming at V came to 4 bases and at J to 1 base, leaving 7 bases not matched to a gene. Study-level points and caveats: Approximately two months post-transplant, alpha-beta T cells reportedly originated from several hundred expanded graft clones.

The TCRbeta library was prepared with unique molecular identifiers. A single record per CDR3 protein comes from TCRdb applying MiXCR to the PCR reads. The data contain tens of thousands of distinct CDR3 sequences, about 9% of them seen just once; the ten biggest clones take up about 25%. The sequencing used PBMCs, mostly from graft donor cells, collected 60 days after TCRalphabeta/CD19-depleted stem cell transplant. This chain uses TRBV5-1 with TRBJ2-2, with TRBD1 matching over 7 bases. The receptor was isolated from a male patient aged 2 to 9 who had a stem cell transplant for chronic granulomatous disease, so the T cells may come from the graft donor. CDR3 protein: CASSPQGVRNTGELFF. The CDR3 DNA reads TGCGCCAGCAGCCCCCAGGGGGTTAGGAACACCGGGGAGCTGTTTTTT.